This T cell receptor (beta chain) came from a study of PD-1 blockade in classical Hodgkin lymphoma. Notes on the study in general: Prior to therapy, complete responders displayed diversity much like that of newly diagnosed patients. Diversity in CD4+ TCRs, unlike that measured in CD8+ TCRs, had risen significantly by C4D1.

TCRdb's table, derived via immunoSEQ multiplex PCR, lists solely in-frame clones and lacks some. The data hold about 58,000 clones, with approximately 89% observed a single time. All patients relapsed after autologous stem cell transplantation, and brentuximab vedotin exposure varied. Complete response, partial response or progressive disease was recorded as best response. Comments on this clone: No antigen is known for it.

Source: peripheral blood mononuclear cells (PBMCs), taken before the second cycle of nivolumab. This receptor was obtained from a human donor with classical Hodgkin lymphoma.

The CDR3 reads CASSLQLALETQYF. CDR3 DNA sequence: TGTGCCAGCAGCTTACAGCTAGCGCTGGAGACCCAGTACTTC. The rearrangement uses TRBV11-2 and TRBJ2-5; possible D gene TRBD2, 6 bases. Between the trimmed V and J ends, which lost 2 bases and 5 bases, there was a span of 12 bases. Germline assignment: CDR1 SGHAT and CDR2 FQNNGV. CDR3 length equals 14 residues.